The rows below give T cell receptor beta chains drawn from one sample of a study of blood T cell repertoires in COVID-19. The protocol was immunoSEQ multiplex PCR, while the TCRdb copy is restricted to in-frame clones and leaves out a portion. The table has 200,000 to 300,000 clones, around 90% seen once. The sequenced material came from peripheral blood. Source of these receptors: an elderly man with acute or convalescent COVID-19. The CDR3 runs from the conserved cysteine through the conserved F or W. D genes are given only for firm matches. Clone size is shown for a subset of rows, as once, few, many or a class of expanded clone.

j_call d_call clone_size v_call cdr3_aa cdr3_nt
TRBJ1-1 NA NA TRBV18 CASSSGRNTEAFF TGTGCCAGCTCGTCAGGGCGCAACACTGAAGCTTTCTTT
TRBJ2-3 TRBD2 NA TRBV28 CASSAGTSGRVTDTQYF TGTGCCAGCAGTGCCGGGACTAGCGGGAGAGTAACAGATACGCAGTATTTT
TRBJ2-3 NA NA TRBV5-1 CASSLGWASTDTQYF TGCGCCAGCAGCTTGGGTTGGGCTAGCACAGATACGCAGTATTTT
TRBJ1-1 NA NA TRBV5-6 CASSSYGGGVNTEAFF TGTGCCAGCAGCTCCTATGGGGGAGGGGTGAACACTGAAGCTTTCTTT
TRBJ2-7 NA NA TRBV27 CASRRIRDSPLYEQYF TGTGCCAGCCGGAGAATTAGGGACTCCCCTTTATACGAGCAGTACTTC
TRBJ1-4 NA NA TRBV18 CASSPLGLGDEKLFF TGTGCCAGCTCACCACTAGGCCTCGGGGATGAAAAACTGTTTTTT
TRBJ1-3 NA NA TRBV7-2 CASSVVTGNSGNTIYF TGTGCCAGCAGCGTTGTTACAGGAAACTCTGGAAACACCATATATTTT
TRBJ1-2 NA few TRBV6-5 CASSYSRGFKAGYTF TGTGCCAGCAGTTACTCTAGGGGGTTTAAGGCTGGCTACACCTTC
TRBJ2-5 NA NA TRBV7-2 CASSLVLPQETQYF TGTGCCAGCAGCTTAGTACTCCCTCAAGAGACCCAGTACTTC
TRBJ2-7 NA NA TRBV12-3/TRBV12-4 CASSLVTAYEQYF TGTGCCAGCAGTTTGGTGACAGCCTACGAGCAGTACTTC